This is a list of T cell receptor beta chains from one sample in a study of PD-L1 blockade in urothelial cancer. The protocol was immunoSEQ multiplex PCR, while the TCRdb copy is restricted to in-frame clones and leaves out a portion. This sample has 30,000 to 35,000 clones, with more than 65% found just once. The material sequenced was PBMCs, taken around atezolizumab (anti-PD-L1) treatment. The receptors shown here come from a man in his sixties with urothelial cancer. CDR3s include the opening cysteine and the closing phenylalanine or tryptophan. D genes are given only for firm matches. Expanded clones are given a class, and other clones once, few, many or no size at all.

D,size,V,J,CDR3,DNA
TRBD2,NA,TRBV7-8,TRBJ2-1,CASSLARTSGRIEQFF,TGTGCCAGCAGCTTAGCCAGGACTAGCGGGAGAATTGAGCAGTTCTTC
TRBD1,NA,TRBV5-4,TRBJ2-2,CASSLWTGVNTGELFF,TGTGCCAGCAGCTTATGGACAGGGGTGAACACCGGGGAGCTGTTTTTT
TRBD1,NA,TRBV28,TRBJ2-3,CASSTRTGGITDTQYF,TGTGCCAGCAGTACGAGGACAGGGGGGATCACAGATACGCAGTATTTT
NA,few,TRBV5-1,TRBJ1-4,CASSPDSGDTNEKLFF,TGCGCCAGCAGCCCCGATTCAGGGGACACTAATGAAAAACTGTTTTTT
NA,NA,TRBV5-1,TRBJ2-1,CASSFSGAYNEQFF,TGCGCCAGCAGCTTTTCGGGAGCCTACAATGAGCAGTTCTTC
TRBD2,NA,TRBV10-3,TRBJ2-1,CAISDGGGALFF,TGTGCCATCAGTGATGGCGGGGGGGCTCTGTTCTTC
NA,NA,TRBV6-5,TRBJ2-7,CASSYSISVYEQYF,TGTGCCAGCAGTTACTCGATTTCAGTATACGAGCAGTACTTC
TRBD1,NA,TRBV5-1,TRBJ2-3,CASSSAGTGPADTQYF,TGCGCCAGCAGCAGTGCCGGGACAGGGCCGGCAGATACGCAGTATTTT
NA,NA,TRBV10-1,TRBJ2-7,CASSATGVYEQYF,TGCGCCAGCAGTGCAACGGGAGTGTACGAGCAGTACTTC
NA,NA,TRBV27,TRBJ2-3,CASSLERISTDTQYF,TGTGCCAGCAGTTTGGAGCGGATTAGCACAGATACGCAGTATTTT
NA,NA,TRBV29-1,TRBJ1-2,CSVPGGHRYGYTF,TGCAGCGTCCCGGGGGGACATAGATATGGCTACACCTTC
TRBD1,NA,TRBV5-6,TRBJ1-2,CASSIRGQGSYGYTF,TGTGCCAGCAGCATAAGAGGACAGGGGAGCTATGGCTACACCTTC
NA,NA,TRBV28,TRBJ2-7,CASSRRGEQYF,TGTGCCAGCAGTCGGAGAGGGGAGCAGTACTTC
NA,NA,TRBV5-6,TRBJ2-1,CASSLAGAAGNEQFF,TGTGCCAGCAGCTTGGCAGGGGCCGCCGGGAATGAGCAGTTCTTC
NA,NA,TRBV6-5,TRBJ1-3,CASRAVPGNTIYF,TGTGCCAGCAGAGCGGTTCCTGGAAACACCATATATTTT
TRBD1,NA,TRBV29-1,TRBJ2-1,CSVRQGMWNEQFF,TGCAGCGTACGACAGGGAATGTGGAATGAGCAGTTCTTC
TRBD1,NA,TRBV5-8,TRBJ2-3,CASSLLGQGGTDTQYF,TGTGCCAGCAGCTTACTGGGACAGGGGGGCACAGATACGCAGTATTTT
NA,NA,TRBV5-8,TRBJ1-5,CASNYNQPQHF,TGTGCCAGCAATTACAATCAGCCCCAGCATTTT
NA,NA,TRBV2,TRBJ2-2,CANLDSFTGELFF,TGTGCCAACTTGGACAGCTTCACCGGGGAGCTGTTTTTT
TRBD1,once,TRBV7-2,TRBJ1-4,CASSKNRGHNEKLFF,TGTGCCAGCAGCAAAAACAGGGGCCATAATGAAAAACTGTTTTTT
TRBD2,many,TRBV18,TRBJ2-7,CASSPQTSGRGSEQYF,TGTGCCAGCTCACCCCAGACTAGCGGGAGAGGGAGCGAGCAGTACTTC
NA,NA,TRBV5-1,TRBJ2-2,CASTKTGGNTGELFF,TGCGCCAGCACCAAGACAGGCGGGAACACCGGGGAGCTGTTTTTT
TRBD2,NA,TRBV5-1,TRBJ2-1,CASSLVPSGGEQFF,TGCGCCAGCAGCTTGGTTCCTAGCGGGGGTGAGCAGTTCTTC
TRBD1,NA,TRBV27,TRBJ2-7,CASSRRTGLDQLYEQYF,TGTGCCAGCAGTCGCCGGACAGGGCTCGACCAATTATACGAGCAGTACTTC
TRBD1,NA,TRBV29-1,TRBJ2-3,CSVTGWGTDTQYF,TGCAGCGTGACAGGGTGGGGGACAGATACGCAGTATTTT
TRBD2,NA,TRBV12-5,TRBJ2-3,CASGHGGSPEDTQYF,TGTGCTAGTGGGCACGGCGGGAGCCCCGAGGATACGCAGTATTTT
NA,NA,TRBV5-4,TRBJ1-2,CASSLGAGLGYTF,TGTGCCAGCAGCTTGGGGGCAGGGTTGGGCTACACCTTC
NA,NA,TRBV6-5,TRBJ2-2,CASSYAVDTGELFF,TGTGCCAGCAGTTATGCAGTCGACACCGGGGAGCTGTTTTTT
NA,NA,TRBV7-9,TRBJ2-3,CASSLVGRAGTDTQYF,TGTGCCAGCAGCTTAGTAGGCCGAGCGGGCACAGATACGCAGTATTTT
TRBD1,NA,TRBV6-5,TRBJ2-7,CASILTGGLYEQYF,TGTGCCAGCATCCTGACAGGGGGCCTCTACGAGCAGTACTTC
TRBD1,few,TRBV6-1,TRBJ2-2,CASSILQGTGELFF,TGTGCCAGCAGTATTCTACAGGGGACCGGGGAGCTGTTTTTT
TRBD1,NA,TRBV7-8,TRBJ1-1,CASSLVGTDAFF,TGTGCCAGCAGCTTAGTTGGGACAGATGCTTTCTTT
NA,NA,TRBV10-3,TRBJ1-6,CAITNQAGDSPLHF,TGTGCCATCACCAACCAGGCAGGTGATTCACCCCTCCACTTT
TRBD2,NA,TRBV6-6,TRBJ2-1,CASRQPGLAYNEQFF,TGTGCCAGCAGGCAACCGGGACTAGCCTACAATGAGCAGTTCTTC
NA,NA,TRBV11-2,TRBJ2-7,CASSLRDNTYEQYF,TGTGCCAGCAGCTTAAGGGACAATACCTACGAGCAGTACTTC
NA,NA,TRBV27,TRBJ2-5,CASSLGGLQETQYF,TGTGCCAGCAGTTTAGGAGGCCTCCAAGAGACCCAGTACTTC
NA,once,TRBV30,TRBJ2-5,CAWSASQETQYF,TGTGCCTGGAGTGCATCCCAAGAGACCCAGTACTTC
NA,NA,TRBV7-3,TRBJ2-5,CATAPQGGETQYF,TGTGCCACCGCTCCCCAGGGAGGAGAGACCCAGTACTTC
NA,NA,TRBV4-1,TRBJ1-2,CASSQEDTFNYGYTF,TGCGCCAGCAGCCAAGAGGACACGTTTAACTATGGCTACACCTTC
NA,NA,TRBV5-1,TRBJ2-7,CASSQVRQSYEQYF,TGCGCCAGCAGCCAAGTACGACAGTCCTACGAGCAGTACTTC
TRBD1,NA,TRBV5-1,TRBJ1-2,CASSLASTGRINGYTF,TGCGCCAGCAGCTTGGCCTCGACAGGGCGCATTAATGGCTACACCTTC
TRBD1,NA,TRBV9,TRBJ2-1,CASSSRGGGANNEQFF,TGTGCCAGCAGCTCCAGAGGGGGCGGAGCGAACAATGAGCAGTTCTTC
TRBD2,once,TRBV10-3,TRBJ2-1,CAIRVLAGGYNEQFF,TGTGCCATCCGGGTTCTAGCGGGGGGGTACAATGAGCAGTTCTTC
TRBD1,NA,TRBV5-1,TRBJ2-7,CASSAGQAGDEQYF,TGCGCCAGCAGCGCAGGACAGGCGGGCGACGAGCAGTACTTC